These T cell receptor beta chains were read from a single sample in a study of vaccination effects on CD4 cells after COVID-19. For these receptors, no antigen is known. Generated by immunoSEQ multiplex PCR, the TCRdb table keeps only in-frame clones and is missing some. The sample comprises just under 60,000 clones, just under 80% of which are singletons, and less than 2.5% rests with the top ten. The material was CD4+ T cells from PBMCs cultured with HCoV-OC43 spike peptides, obtained after COVID-19 vaccination. All receptors derive from a human donor who received a COVID-19 vaccine. CDR3s include the opening cysteine and the closing phenylalanine or tryptophan. A D gene is named only where the DNA matches it firmly. Clone size appears in some rows only: once, few, many, or a class for an expanded clone.

>NA|TRBJ1-2|NA|TRBV6-6
TGTGCCAGCAGTACCATCCGGGGGCATTTCTATGGCTACACCTTC
CASSTIRGHFYGYTF
>NA|TRBJ2-2|NA|TRBV19
TGTGCCAGTAGTATAGATCATTTCCGCGGAATTTCCGGGGAGCTGTTTTTT
CASSIDHFRGISGELFF
>NA|TRBJ2-3|NA|TRBV4-2
TGTGCCAGCAGCCAAGTCGAGGCAGATACGCAGTATTTT
CASSQVEADTQYF
>NA|TRBJ2-1|NA|TRBV24-1
TGTGCCACCAGTGATTTTAAGGGGTCCAATGAGCAGTTCTTC
CATSDFKGSNEQFF
>NA|TRBJ1-1|few|TRBV29-1
TGCAGCGCCAGAGACGACAGTCCTATAGCTTTCTTT
CSARDDSPIAFF
>TRBD1|TRBJ2-5|NA|TRBV7-2
TGTGCCAGCAGCCCCCTGGGACAGCAGGGGTGGGAGACCCAGTACTTC
CASSPLGQQGWETQYF
>TRBD1|TRBJ1-2|NA|TRBV9
TGTGCCAGCAGCGTAGGTGGGGGCACAGGGGGCGGAGGCTACACCTTC
CASSVGGGTGGGGYTF
>TRBD1|TRBJ1-2|NA|TRBV5-6
TGTGCCAGCAGCTTGCCTGGGACAGGGTGGGGTGGCTACACCTTC
CASSLPGTGWGGYTF
>NA|TRBJ1-6|NA|TRBV14
TGTGCCAGCAGCCCCCGGGACAAGTATAATTCACCCCTCCACTTT
CASSPRDKYNSPLHF
>TRBD1|TRBJ1-5|NA|TRBV19
TGTGCCAGTACTACCAAGTCCCTCCGACAGGGCCCTTGGGGCAATCAGCCCCAGCATTTT
CASTTKSLRQGPWGNQPQHF
>NA|TRBJ1-1|NA|TRBV19
TGTGCCAGTAAGGGGGGGCTAGGCACTGAAGCTTTCTTT
CASKGGLGTEAFF